The rows below give T cell receptor beta chains drawn from one sample of a study of blood T cell repertoires in COVID-19. Libraries were prepared by immunoSEQ multiplex PCR; TCRdb keeps only in-frame clonotypes and omits some of them. This table holds over 50,000 clones, about 89% found once. Sequencing was carried out using peripheral blood. The receptors originated from a man aged 55-75 years with acute or convalescent COVID-19. The CDR3 runs from the conserved cysteine through the conserved F or W. The D gene is left open where the match is weak. Some rows have no size entry. The others give once, few or many, or a class for an expanded clone.

CDR3 DNA,CDR3 protein,V gene,D gene,clone size,J gene
TGTGCCAGCAGTCGACAGGGTAAAGCTTTCTTT,CASSRQGKAFF,TRBV6-5,TRBD1,.,TRBJ1-1
TGTGCCAGCAGCGCCCCCGGGACAGGGGCCCGCTACGAGCAGTACTTC,CASSAPGTGARYEQYF,TRBV9,TRBD1,.,TRBJ2-7
TGCGCCAGCAGGGCGGGTACGCAGTATTTT,CASRAGTQYF,TRBV10-2,.,.,TRBJ2-3
TGTGCCAGTAGTATAGGCAACAGGGACGAGCAGTACTTC,CASSIGNRDEQYF,TRBV19,.,few,TRBJ2-7
TGTGCCAGCAGTTTAGCGGGGGACTTTCTCAATTCACCCCTCCACTTT,CASSLAGDFLNSPLHF,TRBV6-6,.,.,TRBJ1-6
TGCGCCAGCAGCCAGGGCAGTGGAATGGACACTGGAGCTTTCTTT,CASSQGSGMDTGAFF,TRBV4-3,.,.,TRBJ1-1
TGTGCCAGCAGCGTGCAGGGGAACTTCTACAATGAGCAGTTCTTC,CASSVQGNFYNEQFF,TRBV9,.,.,TRBJ2-1
TGTGCCAGCAGTCCAGAGTGGGGGCGCCCAGATACGCAGTATTTT,CASSPEWGRPDTQYF,TRBV27,.,.,TRBJ2-3
TGTGCCAGCAGCGTATCGGGGGGGCCAGAGACCCAGTACTTC,CASSVSGGPETQYF,TRBV9,TRBD2,few,TRBJ2-5
TGTGCCAGCAGCGGGACACCCAAGAACACTGAAGCTTTCTTT,CASSGTPKNTEAFF,TRBV9,.,.,TRBJ1-1
TGTGCCAGCAGCGCGGTCGTGTTCCGGACGGGGAATCAGCCCCAGCATTTT,CASSAVVFRTGNQPQHF,TRBV7-2,.,.,TRBJ1-5
TGTGCCAGCAGCCCTAGCGGCCCCACTACGCAGTATTTT,CASSPSGPTTQYF,TRBV12-3/TRBV12-4,TRBD2,.,TRBJ2-3
TGTGCCAGCAGCTTTTGGGGACAGGGCTACGAGCAGTACTTC,CASSFWGQGYEQYF,TRBV7-8,TRBD1,once,TRBJ2-7
TGTGCCAGCAGTGATCGGGTGAGGAATCAGCCCCAGCATTTT,CASSDRVRNQPQHF,TRBV6-1,.,.,TRBJ1-5
TGTGCCAGCAGTGAGGACAGGGGCCGACAGACCCAGTACTTC,CASSEDRGRQTQYF,TRBV6-1,TRBD1,once,TRBJ2-5